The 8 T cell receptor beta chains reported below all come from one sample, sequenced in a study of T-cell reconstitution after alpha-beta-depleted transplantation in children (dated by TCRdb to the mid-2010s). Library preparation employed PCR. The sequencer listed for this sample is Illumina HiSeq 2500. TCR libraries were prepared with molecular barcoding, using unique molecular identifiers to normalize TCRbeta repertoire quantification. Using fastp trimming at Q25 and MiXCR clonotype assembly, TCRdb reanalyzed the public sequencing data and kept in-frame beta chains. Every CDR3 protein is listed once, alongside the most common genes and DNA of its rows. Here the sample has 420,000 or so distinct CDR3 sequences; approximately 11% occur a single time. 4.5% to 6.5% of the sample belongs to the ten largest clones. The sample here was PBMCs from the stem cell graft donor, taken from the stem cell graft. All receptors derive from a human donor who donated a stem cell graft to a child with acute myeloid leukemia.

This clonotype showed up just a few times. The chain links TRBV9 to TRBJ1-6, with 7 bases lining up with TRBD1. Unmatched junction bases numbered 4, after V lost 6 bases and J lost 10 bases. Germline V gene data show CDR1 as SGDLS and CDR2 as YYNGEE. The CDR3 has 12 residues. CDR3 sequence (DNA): TGTGCCAGCAACAGGGGAGGCTCACCCCTCCACTTT. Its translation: CASNRGGSPLHF.

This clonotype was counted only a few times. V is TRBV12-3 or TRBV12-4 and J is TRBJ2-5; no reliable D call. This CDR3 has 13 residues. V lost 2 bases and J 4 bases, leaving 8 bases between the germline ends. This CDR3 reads CASSLSRLETQYF. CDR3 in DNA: TGTGCCAGCAGTTTATCTAGATTAGAGACCCAGTACTTC.

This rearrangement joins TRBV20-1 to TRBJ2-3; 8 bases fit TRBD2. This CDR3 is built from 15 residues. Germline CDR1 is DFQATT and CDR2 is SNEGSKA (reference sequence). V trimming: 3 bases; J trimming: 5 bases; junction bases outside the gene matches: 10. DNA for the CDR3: TGCAGTGCTAGGAAGCGGGAGAGAGGGTTAGATACGCAGTATTTT. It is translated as CSARKRERGLDTQYF.

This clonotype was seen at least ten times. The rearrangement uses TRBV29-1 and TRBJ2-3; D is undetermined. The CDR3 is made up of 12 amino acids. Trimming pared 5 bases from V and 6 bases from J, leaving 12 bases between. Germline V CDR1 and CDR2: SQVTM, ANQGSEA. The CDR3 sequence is CSVKALLDTQYF. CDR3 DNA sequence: TGCAGCGTTAAAGCCCTACTGGATACGCAGTATTTT.

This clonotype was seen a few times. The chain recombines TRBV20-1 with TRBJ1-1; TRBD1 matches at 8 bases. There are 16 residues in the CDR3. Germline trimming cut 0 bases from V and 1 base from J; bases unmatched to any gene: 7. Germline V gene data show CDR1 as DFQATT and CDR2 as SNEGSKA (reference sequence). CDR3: CSARDQWTGRNTEAFF. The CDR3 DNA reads TGCAGTGCTAGAGACCAGTGGACAGGGAGGAACACTGAAGCTTTCTTT.

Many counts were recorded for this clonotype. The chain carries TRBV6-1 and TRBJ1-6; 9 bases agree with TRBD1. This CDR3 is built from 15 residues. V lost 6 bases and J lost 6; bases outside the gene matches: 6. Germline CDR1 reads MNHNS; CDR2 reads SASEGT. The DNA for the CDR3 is TGTGCCAGCAGCCGGGACAGGGAAGTTAATTCACCCCTCCACTTT. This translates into CASSRDREVNSPLHF.

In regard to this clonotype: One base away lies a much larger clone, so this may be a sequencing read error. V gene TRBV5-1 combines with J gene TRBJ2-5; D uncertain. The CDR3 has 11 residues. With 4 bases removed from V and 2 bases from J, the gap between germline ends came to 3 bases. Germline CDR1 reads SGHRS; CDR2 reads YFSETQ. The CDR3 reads CASSMQETQYF. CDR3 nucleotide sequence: TGCGCCAGCAGCATGCAAGAGACCCAGTACTTC.

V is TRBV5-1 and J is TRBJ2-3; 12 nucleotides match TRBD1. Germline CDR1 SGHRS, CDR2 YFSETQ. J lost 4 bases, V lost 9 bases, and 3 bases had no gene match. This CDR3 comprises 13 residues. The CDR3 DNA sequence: TGCGCCACGGGGACAGGGGGCTCAGATACGCAGTATTTT. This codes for CATGTGGSDTQYF.